The 20 T cell receptor beta chains given below trace back to one sample, sequenced in a study of cytomegalovirus exposure and HLA in healthy donors. Vbeta (60) and Jbeta (13) primers were used in the PCR. The repertoire was sequenced with immunoSEQ multiplex PCR; TCRdb's copy has only in-frame clones and lacks some. Of a few hundred thousand clones listed, 65% to 80% are singletons. The source material was PBMCs. The receptor source for this set is a man aged 35 to 55 in good health and CMV-seronegative.

The genes are TRBV19 and TRBJ2-3; TRBD2 agrees at 7 bases. The length of the CDR3 is 13 residues. After removal of 5 bases from V and 2 bases from J, the junction contained 1 base not matched to a gene. Looked up from germline, CDR1 is LNHDA and CDR2 is SQIVND (reference sequence). The chain's CDR3 is CASSAGDTDTQYF. The CDR3 DNA reads as TGTGCCAGTAGTGCGGGGGACACAGATACGCAGTATTTT.

The chain joins TRBV2 to TRBJ2-1; TRBD2 matches 9 bases. With 4 bases clipped from V and 3 bases from J, the junction kept 4 bases outside the gene matches. Germline V gene lookup returns CDR1 SNHLY and CDR2 FYNNEI. The CDR3 length is 15 residues. The CDR3 spells CASSGEREVYNEQFF. The CDR3 coding sequence is TGTGCCAGCAGTGGGGAGCGGGAGGTCTACAATGAGCAGTTCTTC. Full variable domain (missing parts from reference TRBV2 and TRBJ2-1): EPEVTQTPSHQVTQMGQEVILRCVPISNHLYFYWYRQILGQKVEFLVSFYNNEISEKSEIFDDQFSVERPDGSNFTLKIRSTKLEDSAMYFCASSGEREVYNEQFFGPGTRLTVL.

The genes are TRBV7-6 and TRBJ2-2; 12 bases fit TRBD2. The CDR3 runs 18 residues. Germline V gives CDR1 SGHVS, CDR2 FNYEAQ. V was pared by 3 bases and J by 5 bases, with 10 bases of the junction left unmatched. The CDR3: CASSFYLAGGPSTGELFF. CDR3 nucleotide sequence: TGTGCCAGCAGCTTCTACCTAGCGGGAGGGCCGAGTACCGGGGAGCTGTTTTTT.

The genes are TRBV27 and TRBJ2-3; 8 bases align to TRBD2. Trimming cost V 0 bases and J 4 bases; bases outside gene matches: 6. The CDR3 is 16 residues long. From germline, CDR1 is MNHEY and CDR2 SMNVEV (reference sequence). CDR3 bases: TGTGCCAGCAGTTTATCTAGCGGGAAATATTCAGATACGCAGTATTTT. It specifies CASSLSSGKYSDTQYF.

This chain uses TRBV20-1 with TRBJ2-7, with D possibly matching TRBD2 (6 bases). The length of the CDR3 is 11 residues. V was clipped by 2 bases and J by 10 bases, with 12 bases between them. Germline V CDR1 and CDR2: DFQATT, SNEGSKA (reference sequence). In DNA form, the CDR3 reads TGCAGTGCTAGAAGATTGGAGGGACAGTACTTC. This codes for CSARRLEGQYF.

The V call is TRBV5-5, the J call TRBJ2-5, with TRBD2 matching 12 bases. Unmatched junction bases numbered 6, after V lost 4 bases and J lost 5 bases. In germline, CDR1 is SGHKS, CDR2 YYEKEE (reference sequence). This CDR3 spans 15 amino acids. CDR3 DNA sequence: TGTGCCAGCAGCATGACTAGCGGGAGCGGGGAGACCCAGTACTTC. Its protein is CASSMTSGSGETQYF. Full variable domain (rest looked up from reference TRBV5-5 and TRBJ2-5): DAGVTQSPTHLIKTRGQQVTLRCSPISGHKSVSWYQQVLGQGPQFIFQYYEKEERGRGNFPDRFSARQFPNYSSELNVNALLLGDSALYLCASSMTSGSGETQYFGPGTRLLVL.

The chain recombines TRBV4-1 with TRBJ1-2; D might be TRBD1 (6 bases). The V end lost 4 bases, the J end lost 3 bases, and 15 bases lay between the germline ends. This CDR3 spans 15 amino acids. CDR1 and CDR2 (germline): MGHRA, YSYEKL. DNA of the CDR3: TGCGCCAGCAGCCGCATACAGGGTAGGGACTATGGCTACACCTTC. This sequence encodes CASSRIQGRDYGYTF.

J is TRBJ2-7 and V is TRBV18, with D unclear. Trimming removed 3 bases at V and 4 bases at J, with 7 bases between. The CDR3 length is 12 residues. Looked up from germline, CDR1 is KGHSH and CDR2 is LQKENI. The CDR3 DNA reads as TGTGCCAGCTCACCTACCCTATACGAGCAGTACTTC. As protein: CASSPTLYEQYF.

V usage is TRBV2 and J usage is TRBJ2-1; 7 nucleotides agree with TRBD1. Germline V gives CDR1 SNHLY, CDR2 FYNNEI. Losses at the gene ends were 6 bases for V and 4 bases for J; bases not matched to a gene: 6. This CDR3 has 14 amino acids. The CDR3 here is CASREGQIYNEQFF. CDR3 DNA: TGTGCCAGCAGAGAGGGACAGATTTACAATGAGCAGTTCTTC.

This clone was observed a few times. This chain uses TRBV27 with TRBJ2-7, with 10 bases fitting TRBD2. Unmatched junction bases numbered 8, after V lost 4 bases and J lost 2 bases. The germline V gene has CDR1 MNHEY and CDR2 SMNVEV (reference sequence). CDR3 length: 16 residues. CDR3 sequence: CASSSLTSGWTYEQYF. The CDR3, as DNA: TGTGCCAGCAGTTCCCTGACTAGCGGGTGGACCTACGAGCAGTACTTC.

The V call is TRBV11-2, the J call TRBJ1-5; no definite D call. The CDR3 covers 15 residues. The germline V and J ends were trimmed by 2 bases and 0 bases, with 8 bases remaining between them. Germline values: CDR1 SGHAT, CDR2 FQNNGV. CDR3 sequence reads: CASSLRGNSNQPQHF. In DNA form, the CDR3 reads TGTGCCAGCAGCTTACGTGGCAATAGCAATCAGCCCCAGCATTTT.

A single count supports this clone. The rearrangement joins TRBV7-8 to TRBJ1-1, with TRBD1 matching over 9 bases. This CDR3 contains 14 residues. Germline CDR1 reads SGHVS; CDR2 reads FQNEAQ. The J segment lost 4 bases and the V segment lost 4 bases, leaving 4 bases of the junction unmatched. This CDR3 reads CASSSQGAGTEAFF. In nucleotides, the CDR3 is TGTGCCAGCAGCTCACAGGGGGCAGGCACTGAAGCTTTCTTT. The full variable domain, rest sourced from reference TRBV7-8 and TRBJ1-1, is GAGVSQSPRYKVAKRGQDVALRCDPISGHVSLFWYQQALGQGPEFLTYFQNEAQLDKSGLPSDRFFAERPEGSVSTLKIQRTQQEDSAVYLCASSSQGAGTEAFFGQGTRLTVV.

The gene calls are TRBV28 and TRBJ1-1, with 7 bases that match TRBD1. V dropped 9 bases and J dropped 8; count of bases not matched to a gene: 3. Germline lookup yields CDR1 MDHEN and CDR2 SYDVKM. The CDR3 is made up of 10 amino acids. CDR3 DNA: TGTGCCAGTGAACAGGGGGAAGCTTTCTTT. Its protein product is CASEQGEAFF. The entire variable domain, with the rest obtained from reference TRBV28 and TRBJ1-1, is as follows: DVKVTQSSRYLVKRTGEKVFLECVQDMDHENMFWYRQDPGLGLRLIYFSYDVKMKEKGDIPEGYSVSREKKERFSLILESASTNQTSMYLCASEQGEAFFGQGTRLTVV.

The V call is TRBV11-2, the J call TRBJ2-1; 7 bases are a match to TRBD2. V shed 0 bases and J 1 base; nucleotides not matched to a gene: 3. The CDR3 runs to 16 residues. Germline assignment: CDR1 SGHAT and CDR2 FQNNGV. The CDR3 spells CASSLDLAVSYNEQFF. The CDR3 DNA sequence: TGTGCCAGCAGCTTAGACCTAGCGGTGTCCTACAATGAGCAGTTCTTC.

The J gene is TRBJ2-5, the V gene TRBV10-2; D possibly corresponds to TRBD1 (5 bases). V lost 7 bases, J lost 5 bases, and 11 bases lay in between. Germline CDR1 WSHSY, CDR2 SAAADI. The CDR3 spans 12 residues. As DNA, the CDR3 is TGCGCCAGCACAGGGAATTATGAGACCCAGTACTTC. Translating it yields CASTGNYETQYF.

The chain recombines TRBV30 with TRBJ1-1, with 10 bases aligning to TRBD1. This CDR3 has 12 residues. The V gene's germline CDR1 is GTSNPN and CDR2 SVGIG (reference sequence). V dropped 2 bases and J dropped 10; count of bases not matched to a gene: 4. The CDR3 spells CAWSPTGGLAFF. The CDR3 DNA reads TGTGCCTGGAGTCCGACAGGGGGCTTAGCTTTCTTT.

V usage is TRBV29-1 and J usage is TRBJ2-3, with no clear D. Per the germline V gene, CDR1 is SQVTM and CDR2 is ANQGSEA. The CDR3 length is 14 residues. V was cut by 4 bases and J by 6 bases, with 17 bases left in between. The CDR3 is CSVVIMTLGDTQYF. In DNA form, the CDR3 reads TGCAGCGTTGTAATCATGACCCTCGGGGATACGCAGTATTTT.

The chain links TRBV4-2 to TRBJ1-1, with D perhaps TRBD1 (5 bases). Germline CDR1 is LGHNA and CDR2 is YNFKEQ. Trimming left V 1 base short and J 1 base short, with 7 bases between. The CDR3 totals 14 residues. This CDR3 reads CASSQATGNTEAFF. In nucleotides, the CDR3 is TGTGCCAGCAGCCAAGCTACAGGGAACACTGAAGCTTTCTTT.

This clone has more than one count but fewer than ten. This rearrangement joins TRBV18 to TRBJ1-1; tentative D call: TRBD1 (5 bases). Trimming took off 3 bases at V and 1 base at J, with 15 bases between the two ends. The V gene's germline CDR1 is KGHSH and CDR2 LQKENI. The CDR3 sequence is 16 residues long. The CDR3 sequence is CASSPFEAGKNTEAFF. Here the CDR3 DNA reads TGTGCCAGCTCACCCTTTGAGGCAGGGAAGAACACTGAAGCTTTCTTT.

The rearrangement links TRBV4-3 to TRBJ1-5; D gene ambiguous. CDR1 is LGHNA, CDR2 YSLEER, per germline. This CDR3 spans 15 amino acids. Trimming took 3 bases from V and 3 from J, leaving 12 bases between them. The CDR3 DNA reads as TGCGCCAGCAGCCAGTGGACGGGATACAATCAGCCCCAGCATTTT. Its translation is CASSQWTGYNQPQHF.